These 13 T cell receptor beta chains were sequenced from one sample in a study of T cells of healthy individuals. TCRdb reprocessed the 5' RACE reads via MiXCR and lists one record per CDR3 protein. This table has around 98,000 distinct CDR3 sequences, approximately 15% appearing once. Every receptor here comes from a human donor in good health.

This clonotype was seen only once. The V call is TRBV19, the J call TRBJ2-5, with a tentative D call TRBD2 (6 bases). The V end was cut by 6 bases, the J end by 4 bases, with 18 bases between. Germline V CDR1 and CDR2: LNHDA, SQIVND (reference sequence). The CDR3 consists of 15 residues. DNA for the CDR3: TGTGCCAGTAGCCCCGGGATAGGGAGGAGAGAGACCCAGTACTTC. Its protein product is CASSPGIGRRETQYF.

The chain joins TRBV4-3 to TRBJ2-3; D is unresolved. The germline V and J ends were trimmed by 0 bases and 0 bases, with 7 bases remaining between them. The CDR3 sequence is 15 residues long. Germline V gives CDR1 LGHNA, CDR2 YSLEER. The CDR3 DNA sequence: TGCGCCAGCAGCCAAGATACATACAGCACAGATACGCAGTATTTT. Its translation: CASSQDTYSTDTQYF.

This clonotype was counted a few times. At one end the junction does not follow the germline gene, possibly because of a read error. The genes are TRBV20-1 and TRBJ2-7; D remains unclear. The CDR3 covers 13 residues. From germline, CDR1 is DFQATT and CDR2 SNEGSKA (reference sequence). CDR3 nucleotide sequence: TGCAGTGCCCCACTACAGAGTGGCCGATCCCTCCATTTC. Its protein is CSAPLQSGRSLHF.

A few counts support this clonotype. This sequence joins TRBV12-3 or TRBV12-4 and TRBJ1-2, with D uncertain. The length of the CDR3 is 14 residues. V was trimmed by 3 bases and J by 3 bases, leaving 11 bases between them. The CDR3 loop is CASSLRTGHYGYTF. The CDR3, as DNA: TGTGCCAGCAGTTTGCGTACGGGCCACTATGGCTACACCTTC.

There are many counts of this clonotype. V gene TRBV20-1 combines with J gene TRBJ1-6; a possible D gene is TRBD1 (5 bases). Deletions cut 5 bases from V and 7 bases from J, with 15 bases between. Germline V gene sequence: CDR1 DFQATT, CDR2 SNEGSKA (reference sequence). The CDR3 has 14 amino acids. The CDR3 region is CSAALGGENSPLHF. CDR3 nucleotides: TGCAGTGCTGCGTTGGGGGGTGAGAATTCACCCCTCCACTTT.

The J gene is TRBJ2-3, the V gene TRBV5-1; the match to TRBD2 covers 12 bases. J was trimmed by 3 bases and V by 3 bases; bases with no gene match: 11. The germline V gene encodes CDR1 SGHRS and CDR2 YFSETQ. The CDR3 is made up of 18 amino acids. The CDR3 sequence is CASSSTKLAGGKTDTQYF. CDR3 bases: TGCGCCAGCAGCTCGACAAAGCTAGCGGGAGGGAAGACAGATACGCAGTATTTT.

In its sample, this clonotype was seen many times. The J gene is TRBJ2-4, the V gene TRBV12-3 or TRBV12-4; 8 positions match TRBD1. The CDR3 is 15 amino acids. V was clipped by 6 bases and J by 4 bases; unmatched bases: 8. CDR3 coding DNA: TGTGCCAGCAGACCCAGACAGGGGACAAAAAACATTCAGTACTTC. Residues: CASRPRQGTKNIQYF.

This chain joins TRBV7-9 and TRBJ1-1; no reliable D call. CDR1 is SEHNR, CDR2 FQNEAQ, per germline (reference sequence). The CDR3 sequence is 13 residues long. V was pared by 5 bases and J by 0 bases, with 7 bases between. The CDR3 DNA sequence: TGTGCCAGCAGCCCTGACATGAACACTGAAGCTTTCTTT. Protein: CASSPDMNTEAFF.

The chain joins TRBV9 to TRBJ2-1, with 12 bases identical to TRBD2. Trimming removed 5 bases from V and 7 bases from J; junction bases left unmatched: 7. Per the germline V gene, CDR1 is SGDLS and CDR2 is YYNGEE. The CDR3 is made up of 15 amino acids. The CDR3 DNA follows: TGTGCCAGCAGTGCACGCGGACTAGCGGGGAATGAGCAGTTCTTC. This translates into CASSARGLAGNEQFF.

This chain uses TRBV6-5 with TRBJ2-1; no clear D. V gave up 0 bases and J gave up 4 bases, with 10 bases separating them. The CDR3 runs 15 residues. Germline V gives CDR1 MNHEY, CDR2 SVGAGI. DNA of the CDR3: TGTGCCAGCAGTTACTCGAATGAAGGGTACAATGAGCAGTTCTTC. Protein sequence: CASSYSNEGYNEQFF.

In this sample, this clonotype turned up a few times. The V and J genes are TRBV28 and TRBJ1-1, with D unclear. V was clipped by 7 bases and J by 7 bases, with 13 bases between them. The length of the CDR3 is 12 residues. CDR1 and CDR2 from the germline V gene are MDHEN and SYDVKM. For the CDR3, the DNA is TGTGCCAGCACCGTGACTAGAAGTGAAGCTTTCTTT. Its translation: CASTVTRSEAFF.

As concerns this clonotype: This may stem from a read error, because a much larger clone lies one nucleotide away. CDR3 nucleotide sequence: TGTGCCACCCGACGGTCTAATGAAAAACTGTTTTTT. The encoded protein is CATRRSNEKLFF. V usage is TRBV2 and J usage is TRBJ1-4, with D unclear. The CDR3 is 12 amino acids. Germline loops: CDR1 SNHLY, CDR2 FYNNEI. Trimming cost V 10 bases and J 3 bases, with 9 bases left between them. Complete variable domain (other parts from reference TRBV2 and TRBJ1-4): EPEVTQTPSHQVTQMGQEVILRCVPISNHLYFYWYRQILGQKVEFLVSFYNNEISEKSEIFDDQFSVERPDGSNFTLKIRSTKLEDSAMYFCATRRSNEKLFFGSGTQLSVL.

This clonotype was recorded once. J is TRBJ2-1 and V is TRBV4-1, with 11 nucleotides matching TRBD2. With V trimmed by 5 bases and J by 4 bases, 4 bases remained unmatched. The CDR3 has 15 amino acids. Germline-derived CDR1 and CDR2 are MGHRA and YSYEKL. The CDR3 loop is CASSISGGVYNEQFF. CDR3 DNA: TGCGCCAGCAGCATTAGCGGGGGGGTGTACAATGAGCAGTTCTTC.